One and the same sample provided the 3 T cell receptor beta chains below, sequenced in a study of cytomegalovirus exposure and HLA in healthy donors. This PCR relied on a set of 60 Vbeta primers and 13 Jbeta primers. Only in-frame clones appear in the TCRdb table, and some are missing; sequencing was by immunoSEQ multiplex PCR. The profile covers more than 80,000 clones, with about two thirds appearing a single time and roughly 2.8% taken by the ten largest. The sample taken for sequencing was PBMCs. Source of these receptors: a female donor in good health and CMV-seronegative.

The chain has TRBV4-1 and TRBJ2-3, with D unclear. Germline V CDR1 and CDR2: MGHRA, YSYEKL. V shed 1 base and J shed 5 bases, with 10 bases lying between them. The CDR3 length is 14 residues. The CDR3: CASSQVLGVDTQYF. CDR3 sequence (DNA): TGCGCCAGCAGCCAAGTGCTAGGTGTAGATACGCAGTATTTT.

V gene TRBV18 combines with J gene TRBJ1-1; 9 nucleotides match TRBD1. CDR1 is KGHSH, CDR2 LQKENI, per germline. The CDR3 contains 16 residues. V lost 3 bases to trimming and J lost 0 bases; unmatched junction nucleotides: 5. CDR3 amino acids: CASSPKQGAMNTEAFF. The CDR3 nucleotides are TGTGCCAGCTCACCCAAACAGGGGGCGATGAACACTGAAGCTTTCTTT.

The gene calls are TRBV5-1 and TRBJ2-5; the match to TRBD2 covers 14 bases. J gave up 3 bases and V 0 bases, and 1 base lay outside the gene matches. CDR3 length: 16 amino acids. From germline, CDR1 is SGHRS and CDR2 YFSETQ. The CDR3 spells CASSLGGLAGEETQYF. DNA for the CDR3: TGCGCCAGCAGCTTGGGGGGACTAGCGGGAGAAGAGACCCAGTACTTC.